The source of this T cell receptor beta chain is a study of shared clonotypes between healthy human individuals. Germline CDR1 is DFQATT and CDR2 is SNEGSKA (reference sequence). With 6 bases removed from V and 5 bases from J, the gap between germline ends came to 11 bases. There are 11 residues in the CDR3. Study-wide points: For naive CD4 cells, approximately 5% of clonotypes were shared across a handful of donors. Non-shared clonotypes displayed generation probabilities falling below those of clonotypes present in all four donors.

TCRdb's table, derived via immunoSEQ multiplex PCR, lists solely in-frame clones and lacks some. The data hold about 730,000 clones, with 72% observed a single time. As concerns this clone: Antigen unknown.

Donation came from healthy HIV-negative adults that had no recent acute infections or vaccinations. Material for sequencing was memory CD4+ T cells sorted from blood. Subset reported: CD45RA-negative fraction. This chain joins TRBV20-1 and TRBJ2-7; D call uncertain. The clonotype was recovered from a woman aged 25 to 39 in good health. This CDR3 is CSAWRADEQYF. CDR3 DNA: TGCAGTGCCTGGAGAGCCGACGAGCAGTACTTC.